Below are 28 T cell receptor beta chains sequenced from a single sample in a study of T cells in Graves' hyperthyroidism and ophthalmopathy. It was RNA transcripts that yielded the amplified TCR beta CDR3 regions. First-round RT-PCR of the TCR CDR3 relied on the HTBI primer set. TCRdb re-analysed the multiplex PCR reads in MiXCR, keeping a single row per CDR3 protein. The data contain fewer than 600,000 distinct CDR3 sequences, around 14% of them singletons. Material for sequencing was blood. The receptors stem from a woman aged 18 to 35 with Graves' hyperthyroidism.

This clonotype was counted ten times or more. The gene calls are TRBV11-3 and TRBJ2-3; 9 bases map to TRBD2. Germline CDR1 reads SGHNT; CDR2 reads YENEEA. Germline trimming cut 8 bases from V and 3 bases from J; bases unmatched to any gene: 12. This CDR3 region has 16 residues. The CDR3, as DNA: TGTGCCAGCTCCGCCCCTACAAGCGGGAGGACAGATACGCAGTATTTT. Protein sequence: CASSAPTSGRTDTQYF.

This clonotype was observed a few times. This chain uses TRBV6-2 or TRBV6-3 with TRBJ1-3, with D possibly matching TRBD1 (5 bases). This CDR3 region has 16 residues. Germline CDR1 MNHEY, CDR2 SVGEGT. Trimming shortened V by 6 bases and J by 3 bases, and 18 bases separated the two germline ends. The CDR3 loop is CASSSGPGSGGNTIYF. CDR3 DNA: TGTGCCAGCAGCTCCGGACCAGGGTCCGGTGGAAACACCATATATTTT.

This clonotype appeared many times. The gene calls are TRBV2 and TRBJ1-2; a weak D match, TRBD1 (6 bases). The V and J ends lost 5 bases and 8 bases respectively, with 21 bases between them. From germline, CDR1 is SNHLY and CDR2 FYNNEI. This CDR3 region has 15 residues. CDR3 protein: CASSTQGSGLEGYTF. For the CDR3, the DNA is TGTGCCAGCAGTACCCAGGGGAGTGGGTTAGAAGGCTACACCTTC.

This clonotype was detected ten times or more. The chain employs TRBV2 and TRBJ2-4, with TRBD2 identical over 13 bases. V lost 6 bases and J lost 2; bases outside the gene matches: 7. CDR1 is SNHLY and CDR2 is FYNNEI in the germline V gene. The CDR3 is made up of 17 amino acids. CDR3 nucleotide sequence: TGTGCCAGCAGCCGGACTAGCGGGAGCGTCTCCAAAAACATTCAGTACTTC. Protein: CASSRTSGSVSKNIQYF.

The chain joins TRBV5-1 to TRBJ2-7; 8 nucleotides align to TRBD1. The CDR3 extends over 14 amino acids. The germline V gene has CDR1 SGHRS and CDR2 YFSETQ. Trimming cost V 7 bases and J 0 bases; bases outside gene matches: 6. The CDR3, as DNA: TGCGCCAGCCAGGGACAGGCCTCCTCCTACGAGCAGTACTTC. It encodes CASQGQASSYEQYF. Together with reference TRBV5-1 and TRBJ2-7, the CDR3 gives the full variable domain: KAGVTQTPRYLIKTRGQQVTLSCSPISGHRSVSWYQQTPGQGLQFLFEYFSETQRNKGNFPGRFSGRQFSNSRSEMNVSTLELGDSALYLCASQGQASSYEQYFGPGTRLTVT.

This clonotype was found many times. The chain joins TRBV10-3 to TRBJ1-6, with TRBD1 as a possible D gene (5 bases). The V and J ends lost 4 bases and 7 bases respectively, with 35 bases between them. This CDR3 is 22 amino acids long. Germline-derived CDR1 and CDR2 are ENHRY and SYGVKD. CDR3 amino acids: CAISGQKWVSGGLAALNSPLHF. The CDR3 DNA reads as TGTGCCATCAGTGGTCAAAAGTGGGTCAGCGGGGGATTGGCCGCGTTGAATTCACCCCTCCACTTT.

This clonotype occurred many times. The chain uses TRBV30 and TRBJ1-4; D gene uncertain. Germline V gene sequence: CDR1 GTSNPN, CDR2 SVGIG (reference sequence). The CDR3 totals 13 residues. V shed 4 bases and J shed 8 bases, with 14 bases lying between them. Written as DNA, the CDR3 is TGTGCCTGGAATTTCGGTGGATTCGAAAAACTGTTTTTT. Amino acids: CAWNFGGFEKLFF.

This clonotype has ten or more counts. The V call is TRBV12-3 or TRBV12-4, the J call TRBJ1-2; D is ambiguous. The germline V and J ends were trimmed by 3 bases and 2 bases, with 10 bases remaining between them. This CDR3 comprises 14 residues. In DNA, the CDR3 is TGTGCCAGCAGTTTGGGCAGCCCAAACTATGGCTACACCTTC. Translated, it gives CASSLGSPNYGYTF.

The chain couples TRBV29-1 to TRBJ1-2; D perhaps matches TRBD1 (6 bases). V lost 7 bases and J 10 bases, leaving 16 bases between the germline ends. This CDR3 has 11 residues. Germline V CDR1 and CDR2: SQVTM, ANQGSEA. The CDR3 sequence: CSESTGNVYTF. The CDR3 DNA reads TGCAGCGAGTCCACAGGGAACGTCTACACCTTC.

This clonotype has just a few counts. The rearrangement uses TRBV5-1 and TRBJ2-7; D is perhaps TRBD2 (5 bases). The ends were cut back, 1 base at V and 2 bases at J, with 19 bases in the middle. The germline V gene has CDR1 SGHRS and CDR2 YFSETQ. The CDR3 runs 17 residues. CDR3 nucleotide sequence: TGCGCCAGCAGCTTGCGGACGACTACCCCACGAACCTACGAGCAGTACTTC. This codes for CASSLRTTTPRTYEQYF.

This clonotype was seen only a few times. This chain joins TRBV7-8 and TRBJ2-7; 8 bases align to TRBD2. J was trimmed by 5 bases and V by 5 bases; bases with no gene match: 5. This CDR3 spans 13 amino acids. Germline loops: CDR1 SGHVS, CDR2 FQNEAQ. CDR3 protein: CASSQRGRDEQYF. The CDR3 DNA is TGTGCCAGCAGCCAGCGGGGGAGGGACGAGCAGTACTTC.

This sequence joins TRBV5-4 and TRBJ1-2; a possible D gene is TRBD1 (5 bases). This CDR3 region has 15 residues. Germline-derived CDR1 and CDR2 are SGHNT and YYREEE (reference sequence). The V gene lost 1 base and the J gene lost 2 bases, with 12 bases spanning the gap. CDR3 DNA sequence: TGTGCCAGCAGCTTGTATCAGGGTTACAACTATGGCTACACCTTC. Protein product: CASSLYQGYNYGYTF.

This clonotype was counted ten times or more. V and J are TRBV13 and TRBJ1-1; D might be TRBD1 (5 bases). This CDR3 comprises 14 residues. The V end was cut by 4 bases, the J end by 4 bases, with 13 bases between. Germline CDR1 reads PRHDT; CDR2 reads FYEKMQ (reference sequence). The CDR3 nucleotides read TGTGCCAGCAGCTCGGATCCGGGGGGCACTGAAGCTTTCTTT. The encoded protein is CASSSDPGGTEAFF.

The V call is TRBV7-6, the J call TRBJ1-2, with 9 nucleotides matching TRBD1. The V segment lost 4 bases and the J segment 7 bases; nucleotides outside the gene matches: 7. The germline gives CDR1 SGHVS, CDR2 FNYEAQ. The CDR3 sequence is 14 residues long. The CDR3 nucleotides are TGTGCCAGCAGCTCCCGGGACAGGGCGAGTGGCTACACCTTC. It yields the protein CASSSRDRASGYTF.

This clonotype was counted a few times. The rearrangement links TRBV27 to TRBJ1-2, with no clear D. Germline assignment: CDR1 MNHEY and CDR2 SMNVEV (reference sequence). Trimming stripped 4 bases from V and 11 bases from J, with 17 bases between. The CDR3 is 13 amino acids. CDR3 amino acids: CASSSYRRRPYTF. Written as DNA, the CDR3 is TGTGCCAGCAGTTCCTACAGACGGAGGCCTTACACCTTC.

This clonotype came up many times. The chain employs TRBV5-5 and TRBJ1-5; no firm D call. V was pared by 0 bases and J by 2 bases, with 12 bases between. The germline CDR1 and CDR2 sequences are SGHKS and YYEKEE (reference sequence). The CDR3 extends over 16 amino acids. The CDR3 region has the DNA TGTGCCAGCAGCTTGGAAATCGCTTACGGCAATCAGCCCCAGCATTTT. Its translation: CASSLEIAYGNQPQHF.

This clonotype was recorded many times. The V and J genes are TRBV2 and TRBJ1-6, with 7 bases aligning to TRBD1. The CDR3 has 14 amino acids. Germline assignment: CDR1 SNHLY and CDR2 FYNNEI. V trimming: 3 bases; J trimming: 10 bases; junction bases outside the gene matches: 6. The CDR3 sequence: CASSDRNRGSPLHF. The CDR3 coding sequence is TGTGCCAGCAGTGATAGGAACAGGGGATCACCCCTCCACTTT. Looking up the rest from reference TRBV2 and TRBJ1-6 gives the full variable domain: EPEVTQTPSHQVTQMGQEVILRCVPISNHLYFYWYRQILGQKVEFLVSFYNNEISEKSEIFDDQFSVERPDGSNFTLKIRSTKLEDSAMYFCASSDRNRGSPLHFGNGTRLTVT.

This clonotype was detected ten times or more. V usage is TRBV12-5 and J usage is TRBJ1-1, with a possible D match to TRBD1 (6 bases). This CDR3 spans 15 amino acids. The V end was cut by 1 base, the J end by 11 bases, with 20 bases between. The germline V gene encodes CDR1 LGHNT and CDR2 FRNRAP. The chain's CDR3 is CASGLGVSGDPRAFF. The CDR3 DNA reads TGTGCTAGTGGTTTGGGGGTCTCAGGGGACCCTCGGGCTTTCTTT.

This clonotype has at least ten counts. V is TRBV18 and J is TRBJ1-2; D remains ambiguous. The CDR3 spans 14 residues. Germline V CDR1 and CDR2: KGHSH, LQKENI. The germline V and J ends were trimmed by 2 bases and 5 bases, with 12 bases remaining between them. CDR3: CASSPESQAYGYTF. The CDR3 DNA follows: TGTGCCAGCTCACCAGAGTCCCAAGCTTATGGCTACACCTTC.

The chain joins TRBV7-9 to TRBJ2-1; 9 bases fit TRBD2. The J segment lost 4 bases and the V segment lost 5 bases, leaving 6 bases of the junction unmatched. Germline lookup yields CDR1 SEHNR and CDR2 FQNEAQ (reference sequence). The length of the CDR3 is 15 residues. In nucleotides, the CDR3 is TGTGCCAGCAGCGCGTCGGGACTAGCTTACAATGAGCAGTTCTTC. Translation: CASSASGLAYNEQFF.

This clonotype has only a few counts. The V gene is TRBV6-1, the J gene TRBJ2-7; no clear D. Germline-derived CDR1 and CDR2 are MNHNS and SASEGT. Trimming stripped 6 bases from V and 7 bases from J, with 13 bases between. The CDR3 length is 12 residues. CDR3 loop: CASSRRLEEQYV. CDR3 bases: TGTGCCAGCAGCCGCCGTTTAGAGGAGCAGTACGTC.

This clonotype was picked up many times. V usage is TRBV15 and J usage is TRBJ1-1, with 9 bases lining up with TRBD1. CDR1 is LNHNV and CDR2 is YYDKDF in the germline V gene (reference sequence). There are 17 residues in the CDR3. V gave up 0 bases and J gave up 3 bases; unmatched junction bases: 8. The CDR3 spells CATSRDPGTGSHTEAFF. The CDR3 nucleotides read TGTGCCACCAGCAGAGATCCGGGGACAGGGTCGCACACTGAAGCTTTCTTT.

Comment on this clonotype: This may come from a read error, since a much larger clone is one base off. CDR3 loop: CVSSQDPNQPQHF. The CDR3 DNA is TGTGTCAGCAGCCAAGACCCCAATCAGCCCCAGCATTTT. The chain couples TRBV3-1 to TRBJ1-5; D call uncertain. CDR3 length: 13 amino acids. Germline V gene sequence: CDR1 LGHDT, CDR2 YNNKEL (reference sequence).

This chain uses TRBV6-2 or TRBV6-3 with TRBJ1-2, with 7 bases fitting TRBD1. The CDR3 extends over 13 amino acids. V lost 6 bases, J lost 8 bases, and 9 bases stayed unmatched. CDR1 MNHEY and CDR2 SVGEGT come from the germline V gene. The CDR3 sequence: CASRTDRVLGYTF. DNA for the CDR3: TGTGCCAGCAGAACAGACAGGGTCTTAGGCTACACCTTC.

This clonotype was found many times. V and J are TRBV29-1 and TRBJ1-2; D not resolved. The V gene's germline CDR1 is SQVTM and CDR2 ANQGSEA. V shed 4 bases and J shed 0 bases, with 12 bases lying between them. This CDR3 spans 14 amino acids. This chain's CDR3 is CSVGVAIANYGYTF. The CDR3, as DNA: TGCAGCGTTGGGGTGGCGATAGCTAACTATGGCTACACCTTC.

This chain uses TRBV7-9 with TRBJ2-3; 7 bases map to TRBD1. The V segment lost 5 bases and the J segment 3 bases; nucleotides outside the gene matches: 8. Germline CDR1 and CDR2: SEHNR and FQNEAQ (reference sequence). The CDR3 contains 15 residues. In nucleotides, the CDR3 is TGTGCCAGCAGCCCGGGACAGCTCAGGACAGATACGCAGTATTTT. This gives the protein CASSPGQLRTDTQYF.

The V gene is TRBV7-9, the J gene TRBJ2-6; tentatively, D is TRBD2 (6 bases). This CDR3 comprises 18 residues. Germline V CDR1 and CDR2: SEHNR, FQNEAQ (reference sequence). With 3 bases removed from V and 0 bases from J, the gap between germline ends came to 15 bases. Here the CDR3 DNA reads TGTGCCAGCAGCTTGTTCCGGGGGACCTACTCTGGGGCCAACGTCCTGACTTTC. It encodes CASSLFRGTYSGANVLTF.

This clonotype has at least ten counts. One end of the junction fails to match germline, which may point to a read error. The chain employs TRBV12-3 or TRBV12-4 and TRBJ2-2, with 8 bases lining up with TRBD1. This CDR3 spans 15 amino acids. The CDR3 DNA reads TGTGCCAGCACTTTACGGCAGGGGGCAGGCGGGGAGCTGTTTTTT. It translates to CASTLRQGAGGELFF.